What follows is one T cell receptor (beta chain) and its context. Its antigen is currently unknown. The CDR3 runs to 15 residues. Germline V lookup: CDR1 SEHNR, CDR2 FQNEAQ (reference sequence). The V end was cut by 10 bases, the J end by 5 bases, with 24 bases between. The sample is drawn from a study of identifying expanded T cells in peripheral blood. Whole-study findings and limits: Differentially abundant clones: about 1.1 between replicates, 16.4 at roughly 13 days, 19 to 20 at four.

Profiled with immunoSEQ multiplex PCR; TCRdb holds only in-frame clones, not every one. The sample contains approximately 90,000 clones, approximately 91% of which appear only once. The sample was blood. The origin of this receptor is a person between 18 and 75 years old in good health. V and J are TRBV7-9 and TRBJ2-7; D might be TRBD2 (6 bases). CDR3 sequence: CATSRGWDPNDEQYF. For the CDR3, the DNA is TGTGCCACCTCCCGGGGGTGGGATCCGAACGACGAGCAGTACTTC. Drawing the rest from reference TRBV7-9 and TRBJ2-7, the complete variable domain is DTGVSQNPRHKITKRGQNVTFRCDPISEHNRLYWYRQTLGQGPEFLTYFQNEAQLEKSRLLSDRFSAERPKGSFSTLEIQRTEQGDSAMYLCATSRGWDPNDEQYFGPGTRLTVT.